This T cell receptor (beta chain) was sequenced in a study of blood T cell repertoires in COVID-19. The count of this clone is one. Assay used: immunoSEQ multiplex PCR; TCRdb lists only in-frame clones, some missing. The sample shows roughly 140,000 clones, about 83% of them seen only once. This CDR3 has 15 residues. This TCR came from a woman aged 45-60 years who had been exposed to COVID-19. V gene TRBV21-1 combines with J gene TRBJ2-5; the D segment call TRBD2 is taken from the table without a DNA check. TRBV21-1 is a listed pseudogene. Sequencing input: PBMCs or T cells enriched from blood (not recorded which). The CDR3 sequence is CASSKCHPRGETQYF. CDR3 coding DNA: TGTGCCAGCAGCAAATGTCACCCCCGAGGGGAGACCCAGTACTTC.